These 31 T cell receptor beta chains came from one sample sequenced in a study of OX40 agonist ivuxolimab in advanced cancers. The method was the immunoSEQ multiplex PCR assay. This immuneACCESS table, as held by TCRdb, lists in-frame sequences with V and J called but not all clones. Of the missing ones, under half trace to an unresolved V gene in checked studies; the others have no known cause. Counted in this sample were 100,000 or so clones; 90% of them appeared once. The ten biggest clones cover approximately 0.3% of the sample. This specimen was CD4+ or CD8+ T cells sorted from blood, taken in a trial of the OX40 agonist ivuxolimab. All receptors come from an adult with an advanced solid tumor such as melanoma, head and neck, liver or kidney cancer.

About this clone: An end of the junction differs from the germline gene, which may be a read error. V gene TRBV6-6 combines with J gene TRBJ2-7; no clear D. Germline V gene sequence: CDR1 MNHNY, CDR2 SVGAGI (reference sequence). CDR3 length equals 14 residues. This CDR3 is CASSYSDPSDEQYF. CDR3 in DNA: TGTGCCAGCAGTTACTCGGATCCCTCCGACGAGCAGTACTTC.

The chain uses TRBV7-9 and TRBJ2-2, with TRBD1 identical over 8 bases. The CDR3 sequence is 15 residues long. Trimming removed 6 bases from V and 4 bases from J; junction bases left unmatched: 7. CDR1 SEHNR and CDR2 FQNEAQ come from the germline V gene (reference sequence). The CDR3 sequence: CASSWQGASTGELFF. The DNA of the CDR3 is TGTGCCAGCAGTTGGCAGGGGGCAAGCACCGGGGAGCTGTTTTTT.

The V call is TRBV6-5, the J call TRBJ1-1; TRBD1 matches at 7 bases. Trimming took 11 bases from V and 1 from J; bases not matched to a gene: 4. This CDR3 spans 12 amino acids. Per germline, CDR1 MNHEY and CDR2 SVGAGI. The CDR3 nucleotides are TGTGCCGCAGACAGGGCGAACACTGAAGCTTTCTTT. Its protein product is CAADRANTEAFF.

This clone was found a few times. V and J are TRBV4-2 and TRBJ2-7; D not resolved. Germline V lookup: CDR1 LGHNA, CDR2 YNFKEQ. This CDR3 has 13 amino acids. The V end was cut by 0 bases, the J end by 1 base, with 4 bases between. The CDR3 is CASSQDKSYEQYF. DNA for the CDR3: TGTGCCAGCAGCCAAGACAAGTCCTACGAGCAGTACTTC.

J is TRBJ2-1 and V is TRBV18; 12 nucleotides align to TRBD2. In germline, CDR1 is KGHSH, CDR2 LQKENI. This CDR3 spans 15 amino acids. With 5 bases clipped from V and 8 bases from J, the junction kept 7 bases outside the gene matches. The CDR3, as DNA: TGTGCCAGCTCATCGACTAGCGGGAGATCCGATGAGCAGTTCTTC. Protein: CASSSTSGRSDEQFF.

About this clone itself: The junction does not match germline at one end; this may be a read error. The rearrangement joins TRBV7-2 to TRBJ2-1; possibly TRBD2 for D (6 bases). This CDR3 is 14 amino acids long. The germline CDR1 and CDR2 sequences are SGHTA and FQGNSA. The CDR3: CASSTRDSNNEQFF. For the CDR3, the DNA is TGTGCCAGCAGCACCCGGGACTCCAACAATGAGCAGTTCTTC. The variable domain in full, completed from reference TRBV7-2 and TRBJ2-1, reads GAGVSQSPSNKVTEKGKDVELRCDPISGHTALYWYRQSLGQGLEFLIYFQGNSAPDKSGLPSDRFSAERTGGSVSTLTIQRTQQEDSAVYLCASSTRDSNNEQFFGPGTRLTVL.

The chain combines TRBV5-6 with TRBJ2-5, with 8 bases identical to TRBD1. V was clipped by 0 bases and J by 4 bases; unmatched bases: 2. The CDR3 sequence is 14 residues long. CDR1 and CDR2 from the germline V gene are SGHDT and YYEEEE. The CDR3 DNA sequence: TGTGCCAGCAGCTTGGCCGGACAGGGAGAGACCCAGTACTTC. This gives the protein CASSLAGQGETQYF. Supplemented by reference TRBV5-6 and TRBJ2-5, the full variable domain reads DAGVTQSPTHLIKTRGQQVTLRCSPKSGHDTVSWYQQALGQGPQFIFQYYEEEERQRGNFPDRFSGHQFPNYSSELNVNALLLGDSALYLCASSLAGQGETQYFGPGTRLLVL.

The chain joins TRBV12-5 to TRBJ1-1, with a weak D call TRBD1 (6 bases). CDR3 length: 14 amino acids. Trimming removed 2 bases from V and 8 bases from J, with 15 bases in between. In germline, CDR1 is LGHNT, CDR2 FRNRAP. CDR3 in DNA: TGTGCTAGTGGTTTGTCGGGAGTTACAGGGGAAGCTTTCTTT. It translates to CASGLSGVTGEAFF.

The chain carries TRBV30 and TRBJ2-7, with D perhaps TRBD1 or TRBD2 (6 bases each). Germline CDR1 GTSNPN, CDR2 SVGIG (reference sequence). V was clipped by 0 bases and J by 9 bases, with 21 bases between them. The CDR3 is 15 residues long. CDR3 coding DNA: TGTGCCTGGAGTGTCTTGACAGGCGGGGCGACAGGGCAGTACTTC. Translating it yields CAWSVLTGGATGQYF.

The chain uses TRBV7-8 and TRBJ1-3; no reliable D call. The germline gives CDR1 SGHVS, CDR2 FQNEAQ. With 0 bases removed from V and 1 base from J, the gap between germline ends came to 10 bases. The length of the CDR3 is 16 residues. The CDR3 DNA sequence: TGTGCCAGCAGCTTAGCTTACAGAGGTTCTGGAAACACCATATATTTT. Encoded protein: CASSLAYRGSGNTIYF.

The DNA of the CDR3 is TGTGCCAGCAGCTTATTCGGGGGGAACGACGAGCAGTACTTC. Residues: CASSLFGGNDEQYF. The chain has TRBV7-3 and TRBJ2-7, with 7 positions matching TRBD2. The germline V gene has CDR1 SGHTA and CDR2 FQGTGA. V dropped 2 bases and J dropped 5; count of bases not matched to a gene: 6. CDR3 size: 14 residues.

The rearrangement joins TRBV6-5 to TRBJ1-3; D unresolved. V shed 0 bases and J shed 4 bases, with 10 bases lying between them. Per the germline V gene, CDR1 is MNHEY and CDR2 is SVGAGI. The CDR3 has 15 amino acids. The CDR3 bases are TGTGCCAGCAGTTACTCGGGTCAAAGGGGAAACACCATATATTTT. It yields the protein CASSYSGQRGNTIYF.

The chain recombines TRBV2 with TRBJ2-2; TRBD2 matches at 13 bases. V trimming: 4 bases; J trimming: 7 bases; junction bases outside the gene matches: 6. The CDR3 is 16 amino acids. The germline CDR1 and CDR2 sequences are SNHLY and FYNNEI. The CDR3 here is CASSGTSGSVGGELFF. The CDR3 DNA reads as TGTGCCAGCAGTGGGACTAGCGGGAGTGTGGGCGGGGAGCTGTTTTTT.

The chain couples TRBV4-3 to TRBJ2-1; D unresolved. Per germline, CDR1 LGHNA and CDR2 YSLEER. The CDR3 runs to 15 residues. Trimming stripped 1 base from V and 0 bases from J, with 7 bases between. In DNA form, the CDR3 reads TGCGCCAGCAGCCAAGCCTGGGCCTCCTACAATGAGCAGTTCTTC. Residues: CASSQAWASYNEQFF.

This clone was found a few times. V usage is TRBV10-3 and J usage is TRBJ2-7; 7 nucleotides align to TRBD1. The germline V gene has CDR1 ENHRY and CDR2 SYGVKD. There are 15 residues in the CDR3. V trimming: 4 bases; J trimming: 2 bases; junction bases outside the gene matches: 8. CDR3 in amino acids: CAISVGRDSTYEQYF. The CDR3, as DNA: TGTGCCATCAGTGTAGGACGGGACAGCACCTACGAGCAGTACTTC.

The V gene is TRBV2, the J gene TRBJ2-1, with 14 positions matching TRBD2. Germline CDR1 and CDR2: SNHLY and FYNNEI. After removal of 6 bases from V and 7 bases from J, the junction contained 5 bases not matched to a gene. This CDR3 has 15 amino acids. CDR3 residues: CASSVGLAGVNEQFF. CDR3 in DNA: TGTGCCAGCAGCGTGGGACTAGCGGGAGTTAATGAGCAGTTCTTC.

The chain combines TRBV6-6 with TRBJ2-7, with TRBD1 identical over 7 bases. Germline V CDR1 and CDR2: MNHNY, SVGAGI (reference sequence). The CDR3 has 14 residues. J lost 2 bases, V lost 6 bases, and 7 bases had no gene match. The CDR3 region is CASRPGQSTYEQYF. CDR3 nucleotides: TGTGCCAGCAGGCCGGGACAGTCGACCTACGAGCAGTACTTC.

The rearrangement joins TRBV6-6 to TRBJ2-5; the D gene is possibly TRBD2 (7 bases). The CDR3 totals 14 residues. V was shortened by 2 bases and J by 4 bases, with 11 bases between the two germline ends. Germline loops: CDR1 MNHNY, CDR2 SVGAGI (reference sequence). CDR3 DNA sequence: TGTGCCAGCAGTTACGGGGGGGCGTCAGAGACCCAGTACTTC. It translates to CASSYGGASETQYF.

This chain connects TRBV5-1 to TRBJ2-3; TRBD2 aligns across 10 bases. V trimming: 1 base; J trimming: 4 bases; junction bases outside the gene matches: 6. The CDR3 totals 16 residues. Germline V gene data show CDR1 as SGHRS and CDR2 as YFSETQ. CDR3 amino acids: CASSLRTSGAADTQYF. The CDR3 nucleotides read TGCGCCAGCAGCTTGAGAACTAGCGGGGCGGCAGATACGCAGTATTTT.

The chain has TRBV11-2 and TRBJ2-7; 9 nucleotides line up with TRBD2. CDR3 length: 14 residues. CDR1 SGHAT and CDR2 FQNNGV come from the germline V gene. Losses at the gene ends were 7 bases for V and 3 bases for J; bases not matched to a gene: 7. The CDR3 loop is CASTPGTSSYEQYF. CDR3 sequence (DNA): TGTGCCAGCACCCCCGGGACTAGCAGCTACGAGCAGTACTTC.

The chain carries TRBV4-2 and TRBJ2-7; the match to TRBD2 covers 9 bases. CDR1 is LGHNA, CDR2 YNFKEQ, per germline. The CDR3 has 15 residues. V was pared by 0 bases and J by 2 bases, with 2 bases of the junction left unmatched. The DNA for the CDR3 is TGTGCCAGCAGCCAAGACCTAGCGGGGACCTACGAGCAGTACTTC. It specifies CASSQDLAGTYEQYF.

CDR3 in DNA: TGTGCCAGCAGTGCGACTTGGCTATCCTACGAGCAGTACTTC. Its translation is CASSATWLSYEQYF. The chain joins TRBV25-1 to TRBJ2-7; no reliable D call. Trimming pared 4 bases from V and 1 base from J, leaving 11 bases between. The CDR3 runs to 14 residues. CDR1 MGHDK and CDR2 SYGVNS come from the germline V gene.

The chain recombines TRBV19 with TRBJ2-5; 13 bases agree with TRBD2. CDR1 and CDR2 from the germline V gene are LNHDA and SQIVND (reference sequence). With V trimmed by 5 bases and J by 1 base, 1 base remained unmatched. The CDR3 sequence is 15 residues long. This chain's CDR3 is CASSGTSGAQETQYF. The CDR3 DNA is TGTGCCAGTAGTGGGACTAGCGGGGCCCAAGAGACCCAGTACTTC.

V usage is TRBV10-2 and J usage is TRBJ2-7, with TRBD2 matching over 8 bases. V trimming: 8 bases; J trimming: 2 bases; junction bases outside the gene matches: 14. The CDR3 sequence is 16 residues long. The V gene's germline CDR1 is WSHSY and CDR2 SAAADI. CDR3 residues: CASAGDFGLATYEQYF. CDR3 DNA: TGCGCCAGCGCGGGGGATTTCGGACTAGCCACCTACGAGCAGTACTTC.

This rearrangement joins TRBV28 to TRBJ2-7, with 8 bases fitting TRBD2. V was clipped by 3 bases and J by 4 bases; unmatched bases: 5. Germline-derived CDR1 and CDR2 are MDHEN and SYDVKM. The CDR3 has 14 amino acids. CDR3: CASSFAASGYEQYF. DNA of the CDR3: TGTGCCAGCAGTTTTGCGGCTAGCGGGTACGAGCAGTACTTC.

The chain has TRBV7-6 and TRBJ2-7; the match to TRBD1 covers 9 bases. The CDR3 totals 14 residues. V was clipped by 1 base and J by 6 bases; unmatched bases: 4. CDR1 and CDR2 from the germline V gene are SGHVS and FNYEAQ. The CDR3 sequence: CASSLGGTGFEQYF. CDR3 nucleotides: TGTGCCAGCAGCTTAGGAGGGACAGGGTTCGAGCAGTACTTC.

The CDR3 nucleotides are TGTGCCAGCAGCTGGAGGGGAATCCCGGGACTAGCCGCCTACGAGCAGTACTTC. It yields the protein CASSWRGIPGLAAYEQYF. This sequence joins TRBV5-8 and TRBJ2-5, with 9 bases matching TRBD2. The DNA end is a closer match to TRBJ2-7, so the J assignment may be wrong. Germline V lookup: CDR1 SGHTS, CDR2 YDEGEE. This CDR3 is 18 amino acids long.

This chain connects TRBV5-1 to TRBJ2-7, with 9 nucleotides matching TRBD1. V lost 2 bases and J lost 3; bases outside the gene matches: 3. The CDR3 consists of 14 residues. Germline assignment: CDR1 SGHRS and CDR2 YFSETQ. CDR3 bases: TGCGCCAGCAGCTTACAGGGGGCGTTCTACGAGCAGTACTTC. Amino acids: CASSLQGAFYEQYF.

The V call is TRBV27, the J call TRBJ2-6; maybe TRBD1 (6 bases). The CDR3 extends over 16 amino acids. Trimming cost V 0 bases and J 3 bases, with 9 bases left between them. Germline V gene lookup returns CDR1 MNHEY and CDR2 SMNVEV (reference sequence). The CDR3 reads CASSLSTGLGANVLTF. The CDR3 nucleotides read TGTGCCAGCAGTTTATCGACAGGTCTTGGGGCCAACGTCCTGACTTTC.

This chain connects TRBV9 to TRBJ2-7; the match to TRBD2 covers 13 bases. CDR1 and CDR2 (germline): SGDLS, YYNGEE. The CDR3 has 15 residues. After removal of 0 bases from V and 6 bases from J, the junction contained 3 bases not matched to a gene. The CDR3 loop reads CASSVEGLAGTEQYF. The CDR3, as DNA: TGTGCCAGCAGCGTAGAGGGACTAGCGGGAACCGAGCAGTACTTC.

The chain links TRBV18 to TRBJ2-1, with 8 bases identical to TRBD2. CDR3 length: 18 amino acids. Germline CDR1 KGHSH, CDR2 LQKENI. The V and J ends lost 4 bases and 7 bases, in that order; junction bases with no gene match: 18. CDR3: CASSLRLVRGLDENEQFF. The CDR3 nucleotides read TGTGCCAGCTCACTCCGATTGGTTAGGGGACTAGATGAGAATGAGCAGTTCTTC.